A selection of T cell receptor beta chains follows, all from one sample in a study of blood T cell repertoires in COVID-19. Using immunoSEQ multiplex PCR, the repertoire was profiled, and TCRdb retains in-frame clones only, with some absent. The repertoire includes 130,000 to 150,000 clones, over 60% of them detected once, and around 13% sits in the top ten. The sequenced sample consisted of peripheral blood. The receptors shown here come from a man aged 80 or over with acute or convalescent COVID-19. The CDR3 runs from the conserved cysteine through the conserved F or W. D genes are given only for firm matches. Clone size is shown for a subset of rows, as once, few, many or a class of expanded clone.

TRBJ2-3 - TRBV28 TRBD1 TGTGCCAGCTTAAAACAGGGGGCAACAGATACGCAGTATTTT CASLKQGATDTQYF
TRBJ2-1 - TRBV10-3 TRBD1 TGTGCCATCAGTGAGGGTGACAGGGGGACCTACAATGAGCAGTTCTTC CAISEGDRGTYNEQFF
TRBJ1-6 - TRBV18 - TGTGCCAGCTCACTGGACAGAAATTCACCCCTCCACTTT CASSLDRNSPLHF
TRBJ1-2 once TRBV11-2 - TGTGCCAGCAGCTCACCCCCCTACGTGAGCTACACCTTC CASSSPPYVSYTF
TRBJ1-1 medium-sized TRBV19 TRBD1 TGTGCCAGTAACAGGGGGATGAACACTGAAGCTTTCTTT CASNRGMNTEAFF
TRBJ2-7 - TRBV27 - TGTGCCAGCAGTTCCCGGGGCCCGGAGGGGGAGCAGTACTTC CASSSRGPEGEQYF
TRBJ2-3 once TRBV5-1 TRBD1 TGCGCCAGCAGCCCGGGACAGGGACCAGATACGCAGTATTTT CASSPGQGPDTQYF
TRBJ1-2 - TRBV7-2 - TGTGCCAGCAGCTTAGCGGGGGACTTCGGCTATGGCTACACCTTC CASSLAGDFGYGYTF
TRBJ1-5 - TRBV6-2/TRBV6-3 - TGTGCCAGCAGTTACACAACAAGACAGCCCCAGCATTTT CASSYTTRQPQHF
TRBJ2-7 - TRBV7-3 - TGTGCCAGCGCACAAGGCGGCCTGGGTACCTACGAGCAGTACTTC CASAQGGLGTYEQYF
TRBJ1-5 - TRBV7-2 - TGTGCCAGCAGCCCGCCCGGACAGCATAGCAATCAGCCCCAGCATTTT CASSPPGQHSNQPQHF
TRBJ1-4 - TRBV14 TRBD1 TGTGCCAGCAGCCAAGGACAGGGGATTGAAAAACTGTTTTTT CASSQGQGIEKLFF
TRBJ1-5 - TRBV19 TRBD1 TGTGCCAGTAGTCCTGGGGGCAGGGGGCGCGGCAATCAGCCCCAGCATTTT CASSPGGRGRGNQPQHF
TRBJ2-7 - TRBV3-1/TRBV3-2 - TGTGCCAGCAGCCAGCCAGGATACGAGCAGTACTTC CASSQPGYEQYF
TRBJ2-2 - TRBV29-1 TRBD1 TGCAGCGCACCGGGACAGTCTGGCGGGGAGCTGTTTTTT CSAPGQSGGELFF
TRBJ2-5 few TRBV19 TRBD2 TGTGCCAGTAGTCGGCGGGAGTCGACCCAGTACTTC CASSRRESTQYF
TRBJ1-2 - TRBV7-2 TRBD1 TGTGCCAGCAGCTTAGGTGGGACAGGGAGCGGCTACACCTTC CASSLGGTGSGYTF
TRBJ2-5 once TRBV24-1 - TGTGCCACTGGGGATAACAGGGAACCTCAAGAGACCCAGTACTTC CATGDNREPQETQYF
TRBJ1-1 - TRBV25-1 - TGTGCCAGCAGGATAGGACACTTTAACACTGAAGCTTTCTTT CASRIGHFNTEAFF
TRBJ2-7 - TRBV7-7 TRBD1 TGTGCCAGCAGCCCGGGGACAGGGGGGGAGAGGTTGGGCTACGAGCAGTACTTC CASSPGTGGERLGYEQYF
TRBJ2-1 - TRBV9 - TGTGCCAGCAGCCAATCCGGGACTCAACGTGAGCAGTTCTTC CASSQSGTQREQFF
TRBJ2-7 - TRBV25-1 TRBD1 TGTGCCAGCAGTGAAATGGGACAGGGGGCCGAGCAGTACTTC CASSEMGQGAEQYF
TRBJ1-1 - TRBV7-2 - TGTGCCAGCAGCTTACTGGCCAGAATGAACACTGAAGCTTTCTTT CASSLLARMNTEAFF
TRBJ2-1 few TRBV5-1 TRBD1 TGCGCCAGCAGCTTGGGACAGGGTCTTGGCAATGAGCAGTTCTTC CASSLGQGLGNEQFF
TRBJ2-7 few TRBV3-1/TRBV3-2 TRBD1 TGTGCCAGCAGCCAAGATGCCAGGGGGCGGTACTACGAGCAGTACTTC CASSQDARGRYYEQYF
TRBJ2-3 - TRBV3-1/TRBV3-2 TRBD1 TGTGCCAGCAGCTCACAGGGGGCCCTTGGAGAGACGCAGTATTTT CASSSQGALGETQYF
TRBJ1-2 - TRBV30 - TGTGCCTGGAGTCTGTACAGGAACTATGGCTACACCTTC CAWSLYRNYGYTF
TRBJ2-3 once TRBV19 TRBD2 TGTGCCATCCGGACTAGCGGGAGGAACACAGATACGCAGTATTTT CAIRTSGRNTDTQYF
TRBJ1-6 - TRBV30 - TGTGCCTGGAGACAGGAGTTGGATTCACCCCTCCACTTT CAWRQELDSPLHF
TRBJ2-7 few TRBV24-1 TRBD2 TGTGCCACCGCTGCGGGGGGCGAGCAGTACTTC CATAAGGEQYF
TRBJ1-6 once TRBV4-2 - TGTGCCAGCAGCCAAGAGGCCAGCGATAATTCACCCCTCCACTTT CASSQEASDNSPLHF
TRBJ2-1 - TRBV18 - TGTGCCAGCTCACCGGGACAAGTCTCCTACAATGAGCAGTTCTTC CASSPGQVSYNEQFF
TRBJ2-1 few TRBV7-9 - TGTGCCAGCAGCTTAGCGGCGGGTAGACCGGCGTACAATGAGCAGTTCTTC CASSLAAGRPAYNEQFF
TRBJ1-2 - TRBV16 - TGTGCCAGCAGCCAATCAGCGCCCGAAGGCTACACCTTC CASSQSAPEGYTF
TRBJ1-6 - TRBV25-1 TRBD1 TGTGCCAGCAGTGAATATAGTCAGGGGGGCTCACCCCTCCACTTT CASSEYSQGGSPLHF
TRBJ2-5 - TRBV7-8 TRBD2 TGTGCCAGCAGCTTAGCGCAAGGACTAGCGGGAGAGACCCAGTACTTC CASSLAQGLAGETQYF
TRBJ1-3 - TRBV5-1 - TGCGCCAGCAGCTTGGGGGAGTCTTACTCTGGAAACACCATATATTTT CASSLGESYSGNTIYF
TRBJ1-5 once TRBV7-2 TRBD1 TGTGCCAGCAGCTTAATTGGACAGGCAAATCAGCCCCAGCATTTT CASSLIGQANQPQHF
TRBJ1-1 once TRBV27 TRBD1 TGTGCCAGCAGTTTTGACAGGGGGCGAGGTGAAGCTTTCTTT CASSFDRGRGEAFF
TRBJ1-1 - TRBV7-9 - TGTGCCAGCAGCTCGACGGGGGGACAAAACACTGAAGCTTTCTTT CASSSTGGQNTEAFF
TRBJ1-2 few TRBV19 TRBD1 TGTGCCAGTAGCCCGACAGGGGGCGGACTTGGCTACACCTTC CASSPTGGGLGYTF
TRBJ2-1 few TRBV5-4 TRBD2 TGTGCCAGCAGCTTGTCTAGGCGGGGGGGCGGGAATGAGCAGTTCTTC CASSLSRRGGGNEQFF
TRBJ2-3 - TRBV2 TRBD2 TGTGCCAGCAGTGGTCCCGGGACTAGCGGGGCCTGGGGTACAGATACGCAGTATTTT CASSGPGTSGAWGTDTQYF
TRBJ1-6 - TRBV27 - TGTGCCAGCAGTTTAAATCCGGGAGGGGGACGATCACCCCTCCACTTT CASSLNPGGGRSPLHF
TRBJ1-5 - TRBV6-5 - TGTGCCAGCAATAGAAATAATCAGCCCCAGCATTTT CASNRNNQPQHF
TRBJ2-5 - TRBV4-2 - TGTGCCAGCAGCCAAGTTTTGCAGGGAAAAGAGACCCAGTACTTC CASSQVLQGKETQYF
TRBJ2-1 few TRBV9 TRBD1 TGTGCCAGCAGCGTAGACGGGGACAGGGGGTACAATGAGCAGTTCTTC CASSVDGDRGYNEQFF
TRBJ1-1 - TRBV5-1 - TGCGCCAGCAGCTTCGGGGAGACTGAAGCTTTCTTT CASSFGETEAFF
TRBJ2-3 - TRBV9 TRBD2 TGTGCCAGCAGCCAAGGGACTAGCGGGGGGTATAGCACAGATACGCAGTATTTT CASSQGTSGGYSTDTQYF
TRBJ2-3 - TRBV11-2 - TGTGCCAGCAGCACCCCCGGGGTGGATACGCAGTATTTT CASSTPGVDTQYF
TRBJ2-3 - TRBV6-2/TRBV6-3 TRBD1 TGTGCCAGCAGTTACCGGGACAGGGATACAGATACGCAGTATTTT CASSYRDRDTDTQYF
TRBJ2-1 few TRBV15 TRBD2 TGTGCCACCAGCAGAGAGACACTAGCGGGGGGGCCGAGAGAGCAGTTCTTC CATSRETLAGGPREQFF
TRBJ1-3 - TRBV11-3 - TGTGCCAGCAGCTCAGGGGGAAACACCATATATTTT CASSSGGNTIYF
TRBJ1-2 - TRBV12-3/TRBV12-4 - TGTGCCAGCAGGGGGACTTACTATGGCTACACCTTC CASRGTYYGYTF
TRBJ1-1 - TRBV28 - TGTGCCAGCAGCGTGGGGCAGGGGAACACTGAAGCTTTCTTT CASSVGQGNTEAFF